This T cell receptor (beta chain) was recorded in a study of blood T cell repertoires in COVID-19. Study context: Acute and convalescent COVID-19 specimens originated in the United States, Italy and Spain.

Those who participated ranged in age from roughly 18 to 95 years and resided in approximately 26 US areas. Participant reports of clinical history set cohort assignment. Among Cohort 3 donors, those recovered had two negative PCRs, clearance, or symptom resolution. Repertoires were generated with immunoSEQ multiplex PCR, while TCRdb's copy carries only in-frame clones and drops some. The sample lists about 400,000 clones; roughly 91% were seen once. CDR1 MRHNA and CDR2 SNTAGT come from the germline V gene. Trimming removed 5 bases from V and 6 bases from J; junction bases left unmatched: 9. The CDR3 extends over 15 amino acids.

This chain connects TRBV6-4 to TRBJ2-1; 8 bases are a match to TRBD2. The sequence was obtained from a woman in her twenties or thirties who had recovered from COVID-19. Sequenced: PBMCs or T cells enriched from blood (not recorded which). CDR3: CASSPGTSMANEQFF. DNA of the CDR3: TGTGCCAGCAGTCCTGGGACTAGTATGGCCAATGAGCAGTTCTTC.